This T cell receptor beta chain was identified during a study of shared clonotypes between healthy human individuals. The overall study: CD8 memory received one plate per donor, CD8 naive two, CD4 memory three and CD4 naive three.

Using about 220 ng DNA, 30,000 or so T cell genomes, the sorted-subset replicate PCRs were run. Method: immunoSEQ multiplex PCR; TCRdb's copy keeps in-frame clones and lacks some. The table shows about 1.4 million clones, with roughly 96% occurring only once. Germline CDR1 reads MNHEY; CDR2 reads SVGAGI. The V end lost 0 bases, the J end lost 4 bases, and 9 bases lay between the germline ends. The CDR3 is made up of 15 amino acids. The gene calls are TRBV6-5 and TRBJ2-2; D gene uncertain. This receptor was identified in a man aged 30 to 39 in good health. Sample: naive CD4+ T cells sorted from blood. This sample's subset: CD45RA+ positively selected. This CDR3 is CASSYSRSITGELFF. CDR3 DNA: TGTGCCAGCAGTTACTCAAGAAGCATCACCGGGGAGCTGTTTTTT.